The 30 T cell receptor beta chains listed next were all sequenced from one sample in a study of vaccination effects on CD4 cells after COVID-19. Subsequent to 10 days of culture, CD4+ T cells were isolated. As their vaccination, participants received two doses of either BNT162b2 or mRNA-1273. These receptors' targets are unknown. Sequencing was performed with immunoSEQ multiplex PCR; in TCRdb, only in-frame clones are kept and a portion is missing. The sample has 50,000 to 70,000 clones; around 85% are singletons. The specimen comprised CD4+ T cells from PBMCs cultured without peptide, sampled after COVID-19 vaccination. Receptors originate from a human donor who received a COVID-19 vaccine.

The CDR3 reads CASSTRGGEDTQYF. The CDR3 nucleotides are TGCGCCAGCAGCACTCGGGGGGGCGAAGATACGCAGTATTTT. J is TRBJ2-3 and V is TRBV5-1; 8 positions agree with TRBD2. From germline, CDR1 is SGHRS and CDR2 YFSETQ. The CDR3 length is 14 residues. The ends lost 4 bases at V and 5 bases at J; junction bases unmatched: 6.

V usage is TRBV7-8 and J usage is TRBJ2-3; D call uncertain. Trimming took off 5 bases at V and 4 bases at J, with 4 bases between the two ends. Per the germline V gene, CDR1 is SGHVS and CDR2 is FQNEAQ. The CDR3 runs 11 residues. The CDR3: CASSVSDTQYF. The CDR3 nucleotides are TGTGCCAGCAGCGTCTCAGATACGCAGTATTTT. Supplemented by reference TRBV7-8 and TRBJ2-3, the full variable domain reads GAGVSQSPRYKVAKRGQDVALRCDPISGHVSLFWYQQALGQGPEFLTYFQNEAQLDKSGLPSDRFFAERPEGSVSTLKIQRTQQEDSAVYLCASSVSDTQYFGPGTRLTVL.

CDR3 in DNA: TGTGCCACTAGGGACCGATTCTCGGGGACTGAAGCTTTCTTT. Amino acids: CATRDRFSGTEAFF. The rearrangement joins TRBV19 to TRBJ1-1; possibly TRBD1 for D (5 bases). This CDR3 has 14 amino acids. Germline values: CDR1 LNHDA, CDR2 SQIVND (reference sequence). Trimming left V 10 bases short and J 5 bases short, with 20 bases between.

V usage is TRBV18 and J usage is TRBJ2-7, with 7 bases identical to TRBD1. Trimming cost V 4 bases and J 3 bases; bases outside gene matches: 3. Germline CDR1 and CDR2: KGHSH and LQKENI. The CDR3 length is 13 residues. The CDR3 DNA follows: TGTGCCAGCTCACGAGCAGGGGGCTACGAGCAGTACGTC. Residues: CASSRAGGYEQYV.

This chain links TRBV12-1 with TRBJ1-4; whether TRBD1, the table's D call, matches the DNA was not checked. TRBV12-1 is tagged as a pseudogene. CDR3 length: 14 residues. The CDR3 region is CASRPPGQGEKLFF. The CDR3 DNA follows: TGTGCCAGCAGGCCCCCGGGACAGGGTGAAAAACTGTTTTTT.

This clone is labeled as medium-sized. The chain combines TRBV6-5 with TRBJ1-1, with D maybe TRBD1 (6 bases). Trimming removed 10 bases from V and 0 bases from J, with 12 bases in between. Germline-derived CDR1 and CDR2 are MNHEY and SVGAGI. This CDR3 spans 13 amino acids. The CDR3 is CATLGTLNTEAFF. The CDR3 DNA is TGTGCCACCCTGGGGACACTGAACACTGAAGCTTTCTTT.

The V call is TRBV5-1, the J call TRBJ2-6; a possible D gene is TRBD1 (6 bases). Trimming removed 7 bases at V and 0 bases at J, with 14 bases between. Looked up from germline, CDR1 is SGHRS and CDR2 is YFSETQ. The CDR3 is 16 residues long. CDR3 loop: CASLGQIGSGANVLTF. The CDR3 region has the DNA TGCGCCAGCCTCGGACAGATAGGCTCTGGGGCCAACGTCCTGACTTTC.

The chain recombines TRBV15 with TRBJ2-2; D not resolved. The CDR3 is 13 residues long. Trimming stripped 3 bases from V and 7 bases from J, with 9 bases between. Looked up from germline, CDR1 is LNHNV and CDR2 is YYDKDF (reference sequence). In nucleotides, the CDR3 is TGTGCCACCAGCAGGGCATACCGCGGGGAGCTGTTTTTT. Amino acids: CATSRAYRGELFF.

J is TRBJ2-1 and V is TRBV6-6; no clear D gene. Germline V gene sequence: CDR1 MNHNY, CDR2 SVGAGI (reference sequence). Trimming shortened V by 4 bases and J by 7 bases, and 14 bases separated the two germline ends. This CDR3 contains 14 residues. The CDR3 coding sequence is TGTGCCAGCAGTTCCCAGACGGTTGGTAATGAGCAGTTCTTC. Protein: CASSSQTVGNEQFF.

This clone was detected only a few times. This chain uses TRBV9 with TRBJ1-4; no firm D call. With 1 base removed from V and 8 bases from J, the gap between germline ends came to 15 bases. Per the germline V gene, CDR1 is SGDLS and CDR2 is YYNGEE. The CDR3 contains 15 residues. CDR3 amino acids: CASSVRATDIEKLFF. Here the CDR3 DNA reads TGTGCCAGCAGCGTACGGGCTACCGATATCGAAAAACTGTTTTTT.

The V and J genes are TRBV10-3 and TRBJ2-7; TRBD1 matches at 9 bases. CDR3 length equals 16 residues. CDR1 is ENHRY and CDR2 is SYGVKD in the germline V gene. Unmatched junction bases numbered 15, after V lost 10 bases and J lost 2 bases. The CDR3 nucleotides are TGTGCCACACAACCCTCGGACAGGGGTAGGACCTACGAGCAGTACGTC. Translation gives CATQPSDRGRTYEQYV.

This clone was seen a few times. The chain couples TRBV6-5 to TRBJ1-6; TRBD1 is a possible D gene (5 bases). There are 15 residues in the CDR3. V lost 6 bases to trimming and J lost 1 base, with 10 bases between them. Germline V lookup: CDR1 MNHEY, CDR2 SVGAGI. CDR3 loop: CASRPRESYNSPLHF. CDR3 in DNA: TGTGCCAGCAGACCCAGGGAGTCCTATAATTCACCCCTCCACTTT.

V usage is TRBV5-1 and J usage is TRBJ1-5; D gene unclear. The CDR3 is 15 residues long. V was trimmed by 4 bases and J by 5 bases, leaving 16 bases between them. Germline loops: CDR1 SGHRS, CDR2 YFSETQ. CDR3 sequence reads: CASSGTLDPDQPQHF. The CDR3 coding sequence is TGCGCCAGCAGCGGAACACTTGACCCCGATCAGCCCCAGCATTTT.

This chain uses TRBV5-1 with TRBJ2-3, with D possibly called TRBD1 or TRBD2 (5 bases each). The germline V gene has CDR1 SGHRS and CDR2 YFSETQ. The length of the CDR3 is 15 residues. V was cut by 3 bases and J by 6 bases, with 17 bases left in between. The CDR3 bases are TGCGCCAGCAGCTCACCGGGTTCTCGGGACGATACGCAGTATTTT. Its protein is CASSSPGSRDDTQYF.

The rearrangement links TRBV6-1 to TRBJ2-5, with 10 bases aligning to TRBD2. The junction had 11 bases not matched to a gene; V was cut back by 4 bases and J by 6 bases. Germline V gives CDR1 MNHNS, CDR2 SASEGT. This CDR3 region has 16 residues. CDR3 nucleotide sequence: TGTGCCAGCAGTGTTGGTGGGACTAGCGTCCCTAAGACCCAGTACTTC. This gives the protein CASSVGGTSVPKTQYF.

The J gene is TRBJ2-2, the V gene TRBV2, with D unclear. This CDR3 contains 15 residues. The germline V gene encodes CDR1 SNHLY and CDR2 FYNNEI. Trimming stripped 2 bases from V and 2 bases from J, with 9 bases between. The DNA of the CDR3 is TGTGCCAGCAGTGAAATACGGATTAACACCGGGGAGCTGTTTTTT. Translating gives CASSEIRINTGELFF.

This chain uses TRBV7-2 with TRBJ1-3; D uncertain. The V and J ends lost 5 bases and 0 bases respectively, with 11 bases between them. Germline CDR1 reads SGHTA; CDR2 reads FQGNSA. The CDR3 length is 15 residues. The CDR3 spells CASSKGPLSGNTIYF. In nucleotides, the CDR3 is TGTGCCAGCAGCAAAGGGCCACTCTCTGGAAACACCATATATTTT.

V gene TRBV6-2 or TRBV6-3 combines with J gene TRBJ1-4, with a tentative D call TRBD1 (5 bases). The germline gives CDR1 MNHEY, CDR2 SVGEGT. Trimming left V 5 bases short and J 6 bases short, with 19 bases between. The CDR3 is 16 residues long. The chain's CDR3 is CASSGTLGPADEKLFF. For the CDR3, the DNA is TGTGCCAGCAGTGGGACGCTGGGACCGGCGGATGAAAAACTGTTTTTT.

The chain carries TRBV19 and TRBJ2-1; 7 bases are shared with TRBD1. V was clipped by 3 bases and J by 10 bases; unmatched bases: 6. The CDR3 loop spans 13 amino acids. Germline CDR1 reads LNHDA; CDR2 reads SQIVND (reference sequence). The CDR3 loop is CASSMDRQREQFF. For the CDR3, the DNA is TGTGCCAGTAGTATGGACAGGCAGCGGGAGCAGTTCTTC. Combining the CDR3 with reference TRBV19 and TRBJ2-1 gives the whole variable domain DGGITQSPKYLFRKEGQNVTLSCEQNLNHDAMYWYRQDPGQGLRLIYYSQIVNDFQKGDIAEGYSVSREKKESFPLTVTSAQKNPTAFYLCASSMDRQREQFFGPGTRLTVL.

The rearrangement joins TRBV4-1 to TRBJ1-5; D is undetermined. Trimming cost V 1 base and J 6 bases, with 4 bases left between them. The CDR3 runs to 12 residues. Germline CDR1 reads MGHRA; CDR2 reads YSYEKL. CDR3: CASSQVGQPQHF. The CDR3 DNA sequence: TGCGCCAGCAGCCAAGTTGGTCAGCCCCAGCATTTT.

In DNA form, the CDR3 reads TGTGCCAGCCAAGGGACAGGGGCCAATTCCAAAAACATTCAGTACTTC. Protein: CASQGTGANSKNIQYF. V and J are TRBV25-1 and TRBJ2-4, with 10 bases fitting TRBD1. V lost 8 bases and J lost 2; bases outside the gene matches: 9. The CDR3 is made up of 16 amino acids. The germline gives CDR1 MGHDK, CDR2 SYGVNS. Based on the CDR3 plus reference TRBV25-1 and TRBJ2-4, the full variable domain is EADIYQTPRYLVIGTGKKITLECSQTMGHDKMYWYQQDPGMELHLIHYSYGVNSTEKGDLSSESTVSRIRTEHFPLTLESARPSHTSQYLCASQGTGANSKNIQYFGAGTRLSVL.

V usage is TRBV6-5 and J usage is TRBJ1-3; maybe TRBD1 (6 bases). Per the germline V gene, CDR1 is MNHEY and CDR2 is SVGAGI. This CDR3 is 15 amino acids long. V was trimmed by 8 bases and J by 0 bases, leaving 14 bases between them. As DNA, the CDR3 is TGTGCCAGCGAATCCGACAGGAGCTCTGGAAACACCATATATTTT. Translated: CASESDRSSGNTIYF.

This chain links TRBV6-4 with TRBJ2-2, with D uncertain. This CDR3 contains 13 residues. Germline CDR1 MRHNA, CDR2 SNTAGT. The V end lost 3 bases, the J end lost 5 bases, and 7 bases lay between the germline ends. CDR3 protein: CASSEFPTGELFF. The CDR3 coding sequence is TGTGCCAGCAGTGAGTTCCCTACCGGGGAGCTGTTTTTT.

This chain uses TRBV27 with TRBJ2-2; 7 nucleotides align to TRBD1. This CDR3 contains 14 residues. V shed 6 bases, J shed 6 bases, and the junction held 7 bases outside the gene matches. Germline V lookup: CDR1 MNHEY, CDR2 SMNVEV (reference sequence). CDR3 DNA sequence: TGTGCCAGCAGATCGACAGGGCGGGCCGGGGAGCTGTTTTTT. Its protein is CASRSTGRAGELFF.

The chain is built from TRBV5-1 and TRBJ2-5; TRBD2 matches at 15 bases. Losses at the gene ends were 2 bases for V and 7 bases for J; bases not matched to a gene: 12. CDR1 is SGHRS and CDR2 is YFSETQ in the germline V gene. CDR3 length equals 18 residues. CDR3 loop: CASSLYGTSGGPGRTQYF. CDR3 coding DNA: TGCGCCAGCAGCTTATACGGGACTAGCGGGGGGCCCGGTAGGACCCAGTACTTC.

The V and J genes are TRBV25-1 and TRBJ1-4, with a possible D match to TRBD1 (5 bases). CDR1 is MGHDK, CDR2 SYGVNS, per germline. Trimming shortened V by 3 bases and J by 5 bases, and 22 bases separated the two germline ends. The CDR3 covers 18 residues. The CDR3 reads CASSDRRGGRNANEKLFF. The CDR3 DNA reads TGTGCCAGCAGTGATAGGAGGGGAGGTAGGAACGCCAATGAAAAACTGTTTTTT.

The chain joins TRBV19 to TRBJ2-5; possibly TRBD2 for D (5 bases). The CDR3 loop spans 14 amino acids. The germline CDR1 and CDR2 sequences are LNHDA and SQIVND (reference sequence). Trimming took 5 bases from V and 4 from J, leaving 14 bases between them. DNA of the CDR3: TGTGCCAGTAGTCTCGCTAGCAGATTAGAGACCCAGTACTTC. This gives the protein CASSLASRLETQYF.

The DNA for the CDR3 is TGTGCCAGCTCACCACCGGTCAACAATGAGCAGTTCTTC. Protein: CASSPPVNNEQFF. This rearrangement joins TRBV18 to TRBJ2-1; D remains unclear. Germline assignment: CDR1 KGHSH and CDR2 LQKENI. V shed 0 bases and J shed 5 bases, with 5 bases lying between them. The CDR3 extends over 13 amino acids. Based on the CDR3 plus reference TRBV18 and TRBJ2-1, the full variable domain is NAGVMQNPRHLVRRRGQEARLRCSPMKGHSHVYWYRQLPEEGLKFMVYLQKENIIDESGMPKERFSAEFPKEGPSILRIQQVVRGDSAAYFCASSPPVNNEQFFGPGTRLTVL.

J is TRBJ2-1 and V is TRBV25-1; no definite D call. V dropped 5 bases and J dropped 9 bases, with 8 bases sitting between them. This CDR3 is built from 11 residues. Germline loops: CDR1 MGHDK, CDR2 SYGVNS. CDR3 protein: CASSKLGEQFF. The DNA of the CDR3 is TGTGCCAGCAGTAAACTGGGTGAGCAGTTCTTC.

This chain links TRBV6-2 or TRBV6-3 with TRBJ1-5; 9 positions match TRBD1. The CDR3 is made up of 17 amino acids. V lost 5 bases to trimming and J lost 3 bases; unmatched junction nucleotides: 11. The germline CDR1 and CDR2 sequences are MNHEY and SVGEGT. The CDR3, as DNA: TGTGCCAGCAGTAAACTTCGGACAGGGGCAAACAATCAGCCCCAGCATTTT. Translated, it gives CASSKLRTGANNQPQHF.